This T cell receptor beta chain was sequenced in a study of CD8 T cells in Susac syndrome. Study results and limitations: The study admitted that it had a relatively small number of individuals in its TCR sequencing and HLA analysis.

With random hexamers, about 0.45 to 1 ug RNA was reverse transcribed. Amplification of TCR beta CDR3 spanned 54 Vbeta and 13 Jbeta via immunoSEQ multiplex PCR. TCRdb re-derived calls from the immunoSEQ multiplex PCR reads in MiXCR, one entry per CDR3 protein. The sample records approximately 180,000 distinct CDR3 sequences, about 94% being singletons. V shed 0 bases and J shed 7 bases, with 10 bases lying between them. The CDR3 runs to 15 residues. In germline, CDR1 is LGHNA, CDR2 YSLEER. TCR beta was sequenced from blood CD8+ and CD4+ T cells. FACS was used to enrich TEMRA cells, whereas the CD8+ and CD4+ T cells were obtained by negative isolation. Remarks on this clonotype: Its antigen is as yet unknown.

The source is a human donor with multiple sclerosis. What was sequenced was CD4+ T cells from PBMCs. The chain is built from TRBV4-3 and TRBJ1-6; D possibly corresponds to TRBD1 (5 bases). The chain's CDR3 is CASSQEWGENSPLHF. The CDR3 DNA sequence: TGCGCCAGCAGCCAAGAATGGGGGGAGAATTCACCCCTCCACTTT.